The rows below give T cell receptor beta chains drawn from one sample of a study of T cells in Graves' hyperthyroidism and ophthalmopathy. In TCRdb, the multiplex PCR reads were re-called with MiXCR into one record per CDR3 protein. The data hold about 420,000 distinct CDR3 sequences, with around 13% observed a single time. The material sequenced was blood. These TCRs come from a woman aged 18-30 years with Graves' hyperthyroidism. The conserved cysteine and the conserved F or W are not part of the CDR3 here.

v_gene	j_gene	CDR3aa
TRBV6-6	TRBJ1-1	ASSYSIRNTEAF
TRBV6-5	TRBJ2-2	ASSYSFSPGVNTGELF
TRBV5-1	TRBJ2-1	ASSLLRTRDNEQF
TRBV6-1	TRBJ1-1	ASSYTSGTEAF
TRBV30	TRBJ2-5	AWSMTSGQETQY
TRBV28	TRBJ2-5	ASSPPPNQETQY
TRBV28	TRBJ2-3	ASSLGTGKTQY
TRBV11-2	TRBJ2-1	ASSLDGLSGRFNEQF
TRBV6-2/TRBV6-3	TRBJ1-4	ASRPGGGEKLF
TRBV19	TRBJ2-5	ASSMLNRGGETQY
TRBV4-3	TRBJ2-1	ASSPGQGVPNEQF
TRBV29-1	TRBJ1-2	SVRQQGAGYGYT
TRBV30	TRBJ1-4	AWSGDGGEKLF
TRBV4-1	TRBJ1-3	ASSQDMEDTTIY
TRBV5-1	TRBJ2-5	ASSLVGQETQY